This T cell receptor (beta chain) was identified during a study of T cells after yellow fever vaccination. Study results and limitations: The study noted that FACS-sorted repertoires could contain abundant clonotypes contaminating from the bulk population. The booster response re-showed most primary clones: around 96% CD4, 88% CD8. Weaker overall, the secondary response nonetheless peaked faster (day 5 versus 15).

It was through 5'RACE template switching that TCR cDNA was made, with a universal primer site and UMIs added. TCRdb reprocessed the 5' RACE reads via MiXCR and lists one record per CDR3 protein. The repertoire includes around 550,000 distinct CDR3 sequences, about 19% of them detected once, and around 15% sits in the top ten. The sample holds a few counts of this clonotype. The antigen is not known. CDR3 size: 16 residues. Germline loops: CDR1 LNHNV, CDR2 YYDKDF (reference sequence). V shed 1 base, J shed 4 bases, and the junction held 9 bases outside the gene matches. The sample here was PBMCs, taken 15 days after the yellow fever booster vaccination. This clonotype was obtained from a man aged 25-45 years who received the YFV17D yellow fever vaccine. The chain is built from TRBV15 and TRBJ2-5; 7 nucleotides line up with TRBD2. CDR3 in DNA: TGTGCCACCAGCAGAGGCCCCAGCGGGACCACAGAGACCCAGTACTTC. Translated, it gives CATSRGPSGTTETQYF.